This T cell receptor (beta chain) was sequenced during a study of cytomegalovirus exposure and HLA in healthy donors. Profiled with immunoSEQ multiplex PCR; TCRdb holds only in-frame clones, not every one. The sample shows roughly 71,000 clones, 94% of them seen only once. Note on this clone: Antigen specificity is unknown.

Trimming left V 5 bases short and J 5 bases short, with 9 bases between. The germline V gene has CDR1 SGHTA and CDR2 FQGNSA. The CDR3 has 13 amino acids. Findings and limits, study-wide: The study listed some 160 cytomegalovirus-associated TCR beta chains. Most sequenced TCRs were rare (though some public TCRs occurred in many donors). Reports described diagnosis of cytomegalovirus status by the classifier as highly specific and sensitive. According to a later analysis, TCR clusters from the first cohort tended to co-occur in the approximately 120 validation repertoires.

The source of this sequence is a woman aged 18-29 years in good health and CMV-seronegative. The sequencing input was PBMCs. The chain employs TRBV7-2 and TRBJ1-4; no reliable D call. CDR3 DNA: TGTGCCAGCAGCCGAGGGCCCAATGAAAAACTGTTTTTT. This codes for CASSRGPNEKLFF.